This T cell receptor (beta chain) is from a study of T cell responses to AZD1222 COVID-19 vaccine. Study-level points and caveats: Females outnumbered males among donors, who were mostly white British; clonal diversity was possibly underestimated. At study baseline, merely a handful of AZD1222 recipients were seropositive. Close to half of all spike-specific TCRs reportedly target regions of the variants that are unmutated.

Profiling relied on immunoSEQ multiplex PCR, and the TCRdb table lists in-frame clones only, not all of them. The sample holds around 80,000 clones; over 75% are singletons and the top ten take about 10%. In the case of this clone: Antigen specificity is unknown.

Germline CDR1 and CDR2: ENHRY and SYGVKD. V shed 11 bases and J shed 8 bases, with 30 bases lying between them. The CDR3 covers 16 residues. The TCR sequence derives from an adult who received the AZD1222 COVID-19 vaccine. V usage is TRBV10-3 and J usage is TRBJ1-1; a weak D match, TRBD1 (6 bases). The source material was peripheral blood, sampled 28 days after the second AZD1222 dose. CDR3: CAVSRDNRVVRKEAFF. CDR3 coding DNA: TGTGCCGTCTCCCGGGACAATCGTGTCGTGCGCAAAGAAGCTTTCTTT.